The entry that follows covers one T cell receptor beta chain sequence. Its antigen is unknown. The sample holds no much larger clone one base away, and base qualities are not on file. Using the deep immunoSEQ assay, multiplex PCR amplified TCR CDR3 regions from genomic DNA. Extracted genomic DNA from each cell subset was distributed evenly across all wells of several immunoSEQ 96-well plates, and each plate was treated as a replicate. For sorted subsets, each replicate PCR was loaded with around 200 ng genomic DNA, equivalent to approximately 33,000 T cell genomes. Purified libraries were quantified with a Qubit 3.0 fluorometer, sized on a Bioanalyzer 2100, and re-quantified with the KAPA Library Quantification kit. Every immunoSEQ 96-well plate was sequenced on a dedicated single-read 150-cycle Illumina NextSeq 550 flow cell. Processing in the source paper ran as follows. Because only junctional sequences without quality scores were contained in the immunoSEQ output, filtering matching that applied to full-length reads could not be performed. Sequences were annotated with PyIR, a Python wrapper for IgBLAST v1.9, using IMGT germline references to assign V/J genes and CDR3. Any read was removed if the V/J assignment was weak (E-value above 1e-6), the CDR3 was missing, or the read contained stop codons, out-of-frame junctions, or ambiguous translated residues. V3J clonotypes were defined as sequences sharing an identical inferred V gene, J gene, and CDR3 amino acid sequence. Percentage overlap between repertoires was calculated by dividing the number of shared unique clonotypes by the size of the smaller repertoire. Three approaches were used to assess repertoire richness: RTK rarefaction, the Chao1 estimator, and Recon v2.1 estimates of unobserved clonotypes. Generation probabilities were computed with OLGA for all TCRbeta clonotypes obtained by the gDNA method from four donors. TCRdb stores this immuneACCESS table with in-frame sequences only. Part of the clones is absent; in the studies checked, under half of the shortfall reflects unresolved V genes, and no reason is known for the rest. V and J calls and clone size are as listed in that table; D and trimming were resolved from the DNA. The sample includes under 2,000,000 clones, with around 96% observed a single time. The ten largest account for around 1% of the sample.

The entry originates in a study of shared clonotypes between healthy human individuals (dated by TCRdb to 2018 to 2021). Regarding the complete study: Three men and two women, aged 18 to 49 years, made up the cohort. For each donor, CD4 naive and CD4 memory were each run on three plates, CD8 naive on two plates, and CD8 memory on one plate. To estimate repertoire size and how much clonotype sharing occurs between individuals, the study deeply sequenced the blood TCR repertoires of several healthy adults. Different laboratories and diverse techniques were used to prepare libraries and sequence TCR repertoires, to increase sequencing depth and limit assay-specific biases. Between about 0.94 and 8.9 billion PBMCs per donor were obtained by leukapheresis. Results the study describes overall, beyond this receptor: Based on pairwise subsampling, the degree of clonotype sharing among donors was expected to be affected by sequencing depth. The genetic and exposure-history diversity represented was limited by the small number of donors. Rarefaction of sorted-subset datasets indicated incomplete sequencing despite the large sequencing depth. Compared with non-shared clonotypes, the clonotypes found in all four sorted-subset donors had higher generation probabilities. Sharing across a few donors was observed for approximately 5% of naive CD4, over 3% of naive CD8, 2% to 2.5% of memory CD4, and around 0.4% of memory CD8 clonotypes. Sampling was restricted to blood, and TCR repertoires in tissue are likely to differ from TCR repertoires in blood. Naive subsets generally had larger estimated clonotype richness than memory subsets.

Looking up the germline V gene yields CDR1 ENHRY and CDR2 SYGVKD. Its CDR3 holds 12 amino acids, cysteine through phenylalanine. The CDR3 DNA has 36 bases and is translated from base 1. V loses 3 bases, J loses 6 bases, and the germline ends lie 9 bases apart. CD8 naive samples were obtained by positive selection for CCR7 among CD45RO-negative cells, yielding a CD45RA+CCR7+ population from which TemRA cells were excluded. The donors were healthy, HIV-negative adults who had no recently reported acute infections or vaccinations. Only Caucasian adults living in Nashville, Tennessee, USA were represented among the donors. Blood was collected by leukapheresis, and PBMCs were isolated by Ficoll-Histopaque density gradient centrifugation and then cryopreserved in liquid nitrogen vapor phase. Analytical flow cytometry was used to check the purity and quantity of each magnetically sorted T cell population. Genomic DNA was isolated from every sorted fraction and measured by UV absorbance on a Nanodrop 2000c.

The sample comprised naive CD8+ T cells sorted from blood. Interpreted using the paper, the cell subset or site label stands for: CD45RA+CCR7+. The chain couples TRBV10-3 to TRBJ2-7, with the identity of the D gene unclear. The TCR comes from a man in his late teens or twenties in good health. The CDR3 protein is CAISEVRGEQYF. Here is the DNA: TGTGCCATCAGTGAAGTAAGAGGCGAGCAGTACTTC.